This TCR beta chain appears in the sequencing data of a study of blood T cell repertoires in COVID-19. Study in general: Researchers got acute and convalescent COVID-19 samples from the United States, Italy and Spain. The cDNA or gDNA used as material had been derived from T cells, B-cell-depleted T cells, or PBMCs.

Per germline, CDR1 MNHEY and CDR2 SMNVEV (reference sequence). Trimming took 3 bases from V and 7 from J; bases not matched to a gene: 6. The length of the CDR3 is 15 residues. The repertoire was sequenced with immunoSEQ multiplex PCR; TCRdb's copy has only in-frame clones and lacks some. Here the sample spans approximately 190,000 clones, roughly 88% being singletons. This clone was counted only a few times. This TCR was sampled from a woman in her forties who had recovered from COVID-19. The rearrangement uses TRBV27 and TRBJ2-2; 9 bases line up with TRBD1. What was sequenced was peripheral blood. In nucleotides, the CDR3 is TGTGCCAGCAGTTTGAAGACAGGGGGGGTCGGGGAGCTGTTTTTT. Amino acids: CASSLKTGGVGELFF.